This T cell receptor beta chain was documented in a study of CD8 T cells in ankylosing spondylitis. MiXCR, run by TCRdb on the 5' RACE reads, gives a single entry per CDR3 protein. The data show 250,000 to 400,000 distinct CDR3 sequences, with under 14% seen just once and roughly 9.2% held by the top ten. CDR3 length: 14 amino acids. Trimming pared 3 bases from V and 0 bases from J, leaving 6 bases between. The sample holds many counts of this clonotype. The sample was blood, either unsorted or a sorted T cell fraction (not recorded which). This chain connects TRBV12-3 or TRBV12-4 to TRBJ2-4; D unclear. This TCR came from a female donor with ankylosing spondylitis or in good health (not recorded which). The CDR3 reads CASSFLGAKNIQYF. In DNA, the CDR3 is TGTGCCAGCAGTTTTCTTGGAGCCAAAAACATTCAGTACTTC.